This entry lists 8 T cell receptor beta chains sequenced from one sample in a study of CXCR3-negative and CXCR3-positive naive CD8 T cells. The method, 5' RACE with UMI labels, was used to prepare the TRB cDNA libraries. TCRdb reprocessed the 5' RACE reads, with one entry per CDR3 protein and no DNA. In all, the sample yields tens of thousands of distinct CDR3 sequences. No antigen has been assigned to these receptors. Study-wide results and caveats: TRB CDR3s of CXCR3-positive naive cells were more hydrophobic than those of CXCR3-negative naive cells.

The sequenced sample consisted of naive CXCR3+ CD8+ T cells from blood. Subset: CD45RO-CCR7+CD27+CD95- naive CD8+ T cells expressing CXCR3 (TNR3+). Receptors originate from a human donor in good health. Some clones in this sample may be carry-over from other donors' samples.

The V call is TRBV9, the J call TRBJ1-1; TCRdb lists TRBD1, though no DNA is available to test this call. This CDR3 has 13 residues. The germline V gene has CDR1 SGDLS and CDR2 YYNGEE. The CDR3 loop is CASSRDRGNEAFF.

This chain uses TRBV6-5 with TRBJ2-1; TCRdb's D gene call, TRBD1, goes unchecked for lack of DNA. Germline CDR1 reads MNHEY; CDR2 reads SVGAGI. The CDR3 contains 13 residues. The CDR3 sequence: CASSELQGNEQFF.

The chain recombines TRBV21-1 with TRBJ2-7; there is no DNA to check the TCRdb D call of TRBD1. TRBV21-1 is designated a pseudogene. This CDR3 comprises 14 residues. CDR3 protein: CASRRRMSRYEQYF.

The CDR3 is CASSEGIGINTEAFF. The V call is TRBV6-1, the J call TRBJ1-1. The length of the CDR3 is 15 residues. Germline lookup yields CDR1 MNHNS and CDR2 SASEGT.

The V call is TRBV7-2, the J call TRBJ2-7. The germline gives CDR1 SGHTA, CDR2 FQGNSA. The CDR3 has 16 amino acids. This chain's CDR3 is CASSLVASGTTYEQYF.

The chain joins TRBV20-1 to TRBJ2-7; checking the TCRdb D call of TRBD1 is not possible without DNA. Germline lookup yields CDR1 DFQATT and CDR2 SNEGSKA (reference sequence). The CDR3 is 12 residues long. CDR3 in amino acids: CSVPDLGSEQYF.

The chain has TRBV7-3 and TRBJ2-1; absent DNA, TCRdb's TRBD1 call cannot be checked. The germline gives CDR1 SGHTA, CDR2 FQGTGA. The CDR3 runs 13 residues. This CDR3 is CASSATGNNEQFF.

This chain links TRBV29-1 with TRBJ1-4; as DNA is missing, the TRBD1 call by TCRdb cannot be tested. Germline CDR1 SQVTM, CDR2 ANQGSEA. The CDR3 has 15 amino acids. CDR3 amino acids: CSVAYSGATNEKLFF.